One and the same sample provided the 27 T cell receptor beta chains below, sequenced in a study of blood T cell repertoires in COVID-19. Sequenced by immunoSEQ multiplex PCR; TCRdb stores in-frame clones only, minus some. The table shows fewer than 350,000 clones, with approximately 87% occurring only once. The material sequenced was peripheral blood. These receptors were obtained from a woman in her twenties or thirties with COVID-19, enrolled during active disease.

This sequence joins TRBV21-1 and TRBJ1-1. TRBV21-1 is noted as a pseudogene. The length of the CDR3 is 17 residues. The CDR3 loop is CASSKWGPGGANTEAFF. The DNA of the CDR3 is TGTGCCAGCAGCAAATGGGGCCCTGGCGGGGCGAACACTGAAGCTTTCTTT.

For the CDR3, the DNA is TGTGCCAGCAGCTTAGCAGGGGGAAACTACGAGCAGTACTTC. Translation: CASSLAGGNYEQYF. The rearrangement joins TRBV7-8 to TRBJ2-7; D possibly corresponds to TRBD1 (6 bases). The CDR3 spans 14 residues. V shed 0 bases and J shed 3 bases, with 9 bases lying between them. CDR1 and CDR2 (germline): SGHVS, FQNEAQ. Full variable domain (outside the CDR3, taken from reference TRBV7-8 and TRBJ2-7): GAGVSQSPRYKVAKRGQDVALRCDPISGHVSLFWYQQALGQGPEFLTYFQNEAQLDKSGLPSDRFFAERPEGSVSTLKIQRTQQEDSAVYLCASSLAGGNYEQYFGPGTRLTVT.

V is TRBV19 and J is TRBJ2-1; 14 positions agree with TRBD2. This CDR3 contains 17 residues. CDR1 and CDR2 (germline): LNHDA, SQIVND (reference sequence). Trimming took 3 bases from V and 2 from J; bases not matched to a gene: 3. CDR3 DNA sequence: TGTGCCAGTAGTATTCGGACTAGCGGGGGGCCCTACAATGAGCAGTTCTTC. Translating gives CASSIRTSGGPYNEQFF.

V is TRBV3-1 (or the pseudogene TRBV3-2) and J is TRBJ1-1, with a weak D call TRBD1 (6 bases). Between the trimmed V and J ends, which lost 2 bases and 10 bases, there was a span of 17 bases. There are 14 residues in the CDR3. CDR1 and CDR2 (germline): LGHDT, YNNKEL (reference sequence). CDR3 residues: CASSQFETGNAAFF. CDR3 DNA: TGTGCCAGCAGCCAATTTGAGACAGGAAACGCAGCTTTCTTT.

J is TRBJ1-1 and V is TRBV7-9; weak D call: TRBD1 (6 bases). Germline CDR1 SEHNR, CDR2 FQNEAQ (reference sequence). V gave up 4 bases and J gave up 10 bases, with 16 bases separating them. The CDR3 loop spans 13 amino acids. The CDR3, as DNA: TGTGCCAGCAGCTCCCAGGGGTGGAGGCGAGCTTTCTTT. It specifies CASSSQGWRRAFF.

The chain joins TRBV2 to TRBJ1-1; D is perhaps TRBD1 (5 bases). Germline-derived CDR1 and CDR2 are SNHLY and FYNNEI. The CDR3 extends over 14 amino acids. Trimming stripped 6 bases from V and 1 base from J, with 12 bases between. The CDR3 sequence is CASRSQARNTEAFF. CDR3 sequence (DNA): TGTGCCAGCAGGTCACAGGCCAGGAACACTGAAGCTTTCTTT. The entire variable domain, with the rest obtained from reference TRBV2 and TRBJ1-1, is as follows: EPEVTQTPSHQVTQMGQEVILRCVPISNHLYFYWYRQILGQKVEFLVSFYNNEISEKSEIFDDQFSVERPDGSNFTLKIRSTKLEDSAMYFCASRSQARNTEAFFGQGTRLTVV.

The chain joins TRBV2 to TRBJ2-2; D unresolved. The V end lost 3 bases, the J end lost 3 bases, and 8 bases lay between the germline ends. CDR3 length: 14 amino acids. Per germline, CDR1 SNHLY and CDR2 FYNNEI. This chain's CDR3 is CASSDSWYTGELFF. The DNA of the CDR3 is TGTGCCAGCAGTGATAGTTGGTACACCGGGGAGCTGTTTTTT.

This clone has a single count. CDR3 sequence reads: CASTQGVSGANVLTF. The DNA of the CDR3 is TGCGCCAGCACCCAGGGGGTCTCTGGGGCCAACGTCCTGACTTTC. The chain joins TRBV5-1 to TRBJ2-6; 7 bases are shared with TRBD1. This CDR3 spans 15 amino acids. CDR1 is SGHRS and CDR2 is YFSETQ in the germline V gene. The trim removed 6 bases at V and 0 bases at J, leaving 3 bases unmatched.

The V call is TRBV19, the J call TRBJ1-5, with a weak D call TRBD1 (6 bases). Trimming shortened V by 6 bases and J by 1 base, and 13 bases separated the two germline ends. This CDR3 comprises 15 residues. CDR1 is LNHDA and CDR2 is SQIVND in the germline V gene (reference sequence). Here the CDR3 reads CASSVTGHSNQPQHF. In nucleotides, the CDR3 is TGTGCCAGTAGCGTTACAGGGCACAGCAATCAGCCCCAGCATTTT.

The gene calls are TRBV11-3 and TRBJ2-1; 10 bases align to TRBD1. The CDR3 spans 12 residues. Looked up from germline, CDR1 is SGHNT and CDR2 is YENEEA. Trimming took 5 bases from V and 14 from J; bases not matched to a gene: 6. CDR3 protein: CASSVPGQGKFF. For the CDR3, the DNA is TGTGCCAGCAGCGTCCCGGGACAGGGGAAGTTCTTC.

The gene calls are TRBV5-1 and TRBJ1-3; D remains ambiguous. Germline lookup yields CDR1 SGHRS and CDR2 YFSETQ. The length of the CDR3 is 12 residues. With 4 bases removed from V and 4 bases from J, the gap between germline ends came to 6 bases. The CDR3 nucleotides are TGCGCCAGCAGCCGTCTCGGAAACACCATATATTTT. Translating it yields CASSRLGNTIYF.

V usage is TRBV5-6 and J usage is TRBJ2-3; D possibly corresponds to TRBD2 (6 bases). The CDR3 has 16 amino acids. Trimming shortened V by 1 base and J by 2 bases, and 14 bases separated the two germline ends. Germline CDR1 reads SGHDT; CDR2 reads YYEEEE. The CDR3: CASSLRGLEDTDTQYF. In DNA form, the CDR3 reads TGTGCCAGCAGCTTGAGGGGACTGGAGGACACAGATACGCAGTATTTT.

This clone was seen more than once but under ten times. The genes are TRBV5-6 and TRBJ1-3; D not certain. The CDR3 consists of 14 residues. V was trimmed by 6 bases and J by 0 bases, leaving 10 bases between them. The germline V gene encodes CDR1 SGHDT and CDR2 YYEEEE. CDR3 DNA sequence: TGTGCCAGCACCCTTGCGTTCTCTGGAAACACCATATATTTT. It yields the protein CASTLAFSGNTIYF.

The V gene is TRBV6-5, the J gene TRBJ2-2, with D possibly matching TRBD2 (5 bases). The V end was cut by 10 bases, the J end by 3 bases, with 9 bases between. The CDR3 totals 12 residues. Per the germline V gene, CDR1 is MNHEY and CDR2 is SVGAGI. The CDR3 loop is CAIQRDTGELFF. The CDR3 region has the DNA TGTGCCATTCAGAGGGACACCGGGGAGCTGTTTTTT.

Note on this clone: This sample also contains other DNA sequences that code for the same CDR3. The chain carries TRBV6-5 and TRBJ2-7, with D tentatively TRBD2 (6 bases). V was shortened by 2 bases and J by 4 bases, with 12 bases between the two germline ends. The CDR3 sequence is 14 residues long. Germline CDR1 is MNHEY and CDR2 is SVGAGI. The chain's CDR3 is CASSYGTAVYEQYF. The CDR3 nucleotides read TGTGCCAGCAGTTACGGGACTGCGGTTTACGAGCAGTACTTC.

V is TRBV27 and J is TRBJ2-2; D not resolved. The CDR3 extends over 14 amino acids. Germline V gene sequence: CDR1 MNHEY, CDR2 SMNVEV (reference sequence). Trimming pared 1 base from V and 2 bases from J, leaving 5 bases between. The CDR3 DNA follows: TGTGCCAGCAGTTTATACAGAAACACCGGGGAGCTGTTTTTT. Its protein is CASSLYRNTGELFF.

The chain is built from TRBV28 and TRBJ1-6, with a weak D call TRBD1 (5 bases). The CDR3 length is 17 residues. Deletions cut 6 bases from V and 4 bases from J, with 19 bases between. Germline loops: CDR1 MDHEN, CDR2 SYDVKM. The CDR3 DNA follows: TGTGCCAGCAGGGGGCTTGGGATCTCCGTTTATAATTCACCCCTCCACTTT. Its protein product is CASRGLGISVYNSPLHF.

The chain has TRBV6-6 and TRBJ2-2; 15 nucleotides line up with TRBD2. The CDR3 length is 21 residues. Per the germline V gene, CDR1 is MNHNY and CDR2 is SVGAGI (reference sequence). V trimming: 6 bases; J trimming: 5 bases; junction bases outside the gene matches: 19. CDR3 amino acids: CASSKEARGTSGGRDTGELFF. CDR3 nucleotide sequence: TGTGCCAGCAGCAAGGAGGCGAGAGGGACTAGCGGGGGGAGGGATACCGGGGAGCTGTTTTTT.

The chain joins TRBV27 to TRBJ2-3, with 15 bases aligning to TRBD2. Germline CDR1 is MNHEY and CDR2 is SMNVEV (reference sequence). The CDR3 has 16 amino acids. V lost 7 bases and J lost 5; bases outside the gene matches: 7. The CDR3: CASTRTSGGAKDTQYF. Written as DNA, the CDR3 is TGTGCCAGCACACGGACTAGCGGGGGGGCAAAAGATACGCAGTATTTT.

The chain employs TRBV5-4 and TRBJ2-5, with 15 bases that match TRBD2. The V segment lost 1 base and the J segment 5 bases; nucleotides outside the gene matches: 6. Germline V gives CDR1 SGHNT, CDR2 YYREEE (reference sequence). This CDR3 is built from 17 residues. The CDR3 sequence: CASSLKGLAGGTETQYF. As DNA, the CDR3 is TGTGCCAGCAGCTTGAAGGGACTAGCGGGGGGAACCGAGACCCAGTACTTC.

This clone was found once. This chain uses TRBV2 with TRBJ2-1; no clear D. Per germline, CDR1 SNHLY and CDR2 FYNNEI. Trimming took off 2 bases at V and 1 base at J, with 15 bases between the two ends. The CDR3 is 17 amino acids. CDR3: CASSEQEGLTSYNEQFF. The CDR3 nucleotides are TGTGCCAGCAGTGAACAGGAAGGTCTAACTTCCTACAATGAGCAGTTCTTC.

Details on this clone: The sample has other DNA sequences that encode this CDR3 too. The CDR3 spells CASSLGQGMNTEAFF. CDR3 in DNA: TGCGCCAGCAGCTTGGGACAGGGGATGAACACTGAAGCTTTCTTT. This rearrangement joins TRBV5-1 to TRBJ1-1; 8 nucleotides line up with TRBD1. The CDR3 has 15 residues. Per the germline V gene, CDR1 is SGHRS and CDR2 is YFSETQ. V trimming: 0 bases; J trimming: 0 bases; junction bases outside the gene matches: 1.

The CDR3 nucleotides read TGTGCCAGCAGCCCGGTTTCCTACGAGCAGTACTTC. This translates into CASSPVSYEQYF. The chain carries TRBV12-3 or TRBV12-4 and TRBJ2-7; D ambiguous. This CDR3 region has 12 residues. Trimming stripped 6 bases from V and 1 base from J, with 7 bases between.

This sequence joins TRBV11-2 and TRBJ2-7; D not resolved. This CDR3 is 14 amino acids long. Looked up from germline, CDR1 is SGHAT and CDR2 is FQNNGV. Trimming removed 5 bases at V and 5 bases at J, with 16 bases between. The CDR3 loop is CASSLGSPRNEQYF. The DNA of the CDR3 is TGTGCCAGCAGCCTCGGGTCCCCTCGGAACGAGCAGTACTTC.

The chain recombines TRBV28 with TRBJ1-6; D is undetermined. CDR3 length: 14 residues. Trimming took 6 bases from V and 2 from J, leaving 8 bases between them. CDR1 is MDHEN and CDR2 is SYDVKM in the germline V gene. CDR3 loop: CASSVSTYNSPLHF. DNA of the CDR3: TGTGCCAGCAGCGTATCTACCTATAATTCACCCCTCCACTTT.

By share, this clone ranks as large. The genes are TRBV11-2 and TRBJ1-4; a weak D match, TRBD1 (5 bases). CDR1 is SGHAT, CDR2 FQNNGV, per germline. V lost 1 base, J lost 4 bases, and 13 bases lay in between. This CDR3 region has 16 residues. This CDR3 is CASSLVGGGHNEKLFF. CDR3 in DNA: TGTGCCAGCAGCTTAGTCGGCGGGGGTCATAATGAAAAACTGTTTTTT.

This clone showed up just once. This rearrangement joins TRBV5-1 to TRBJ2-3; the match to TRBD2 covers 14 bases. With V trimmed by 4 bases and J by 7 bases, 8 bases remained unmatched. The CDR3 has 16 residues. Germline CDR1 and CDR2: SGHRS and YFSETQ. DNA of the CDR3: TGCGCCAGCAGCCCTGGGACTAGCGGGGGCGCATATACGCAGTATTTT. Residues: CASSPGTSGGAYTQYF.